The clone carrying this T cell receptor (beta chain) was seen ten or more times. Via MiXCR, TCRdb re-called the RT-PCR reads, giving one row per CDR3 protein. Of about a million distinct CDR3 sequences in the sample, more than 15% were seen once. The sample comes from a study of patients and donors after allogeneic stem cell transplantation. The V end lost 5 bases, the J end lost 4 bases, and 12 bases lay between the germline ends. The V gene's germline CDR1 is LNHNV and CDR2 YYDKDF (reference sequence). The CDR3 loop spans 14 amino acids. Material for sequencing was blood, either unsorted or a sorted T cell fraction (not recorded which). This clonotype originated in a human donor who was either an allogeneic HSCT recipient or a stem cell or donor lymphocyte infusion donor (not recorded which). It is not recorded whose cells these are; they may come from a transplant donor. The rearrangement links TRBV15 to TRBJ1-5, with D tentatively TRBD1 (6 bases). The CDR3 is CATSRGRGNQPQHF. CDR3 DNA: TGTGCCACCAGCCGAGGGAGGGGGAATCAGCCCCAGCATTTT.